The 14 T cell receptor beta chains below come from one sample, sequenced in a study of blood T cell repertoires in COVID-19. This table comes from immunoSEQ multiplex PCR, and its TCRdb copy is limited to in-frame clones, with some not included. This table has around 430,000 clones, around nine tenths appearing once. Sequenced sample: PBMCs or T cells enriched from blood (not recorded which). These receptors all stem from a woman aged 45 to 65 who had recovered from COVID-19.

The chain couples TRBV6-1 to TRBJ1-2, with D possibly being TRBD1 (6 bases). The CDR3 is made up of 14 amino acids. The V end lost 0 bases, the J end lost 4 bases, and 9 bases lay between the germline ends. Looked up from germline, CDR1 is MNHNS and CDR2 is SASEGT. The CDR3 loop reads CASSEAQGIYGYTF. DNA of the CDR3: TGTGCCAGCAGTGAAGCCCAGGGGATCTATGGCTACACCTTC.

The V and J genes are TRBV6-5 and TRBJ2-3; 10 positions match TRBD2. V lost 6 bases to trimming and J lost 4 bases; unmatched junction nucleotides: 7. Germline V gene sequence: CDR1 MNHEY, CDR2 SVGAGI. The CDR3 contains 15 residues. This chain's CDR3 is CASRPSGRSADTQYF. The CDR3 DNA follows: TGTGCCAGCAGGCCTAGCGGGAGAAGCGCAGATACGCAGTATTTT.

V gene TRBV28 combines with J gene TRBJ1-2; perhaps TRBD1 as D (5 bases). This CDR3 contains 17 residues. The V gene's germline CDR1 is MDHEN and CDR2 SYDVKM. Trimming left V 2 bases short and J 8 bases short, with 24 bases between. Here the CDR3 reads CASSLESIVGVTSGYTF. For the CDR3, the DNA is TGTGCCAGCAGTTTAGAGAGTATCGTAGGGGTAACTTCCGGCTACACCTTC.

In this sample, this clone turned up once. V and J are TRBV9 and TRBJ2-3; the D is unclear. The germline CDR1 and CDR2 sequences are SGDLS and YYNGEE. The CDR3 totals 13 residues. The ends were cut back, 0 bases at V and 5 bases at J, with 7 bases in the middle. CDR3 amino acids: CASSVGPRDTQYF. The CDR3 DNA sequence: TGTGCCAGCAGCGTAGGACCTAGAGATACGCAGTATTTT.

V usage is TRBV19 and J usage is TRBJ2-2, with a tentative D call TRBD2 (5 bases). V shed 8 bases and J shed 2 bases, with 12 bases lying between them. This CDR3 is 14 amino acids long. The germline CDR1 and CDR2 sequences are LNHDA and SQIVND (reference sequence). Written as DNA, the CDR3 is TGTGCCAGTTCAACGGGATCAAACACCGGGGAGCTGTTTTTT. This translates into CASSTGSNTGELFF.

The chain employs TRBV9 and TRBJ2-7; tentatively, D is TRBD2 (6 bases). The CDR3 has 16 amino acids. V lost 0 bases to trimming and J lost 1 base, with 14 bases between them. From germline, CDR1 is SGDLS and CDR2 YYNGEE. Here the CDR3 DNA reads TGTGCCAGCAGCGTAGGGAGGGCAGAGCCTTCCTACGAGCAGTACTTC. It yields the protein CASSVGRAEPSYEQYF.

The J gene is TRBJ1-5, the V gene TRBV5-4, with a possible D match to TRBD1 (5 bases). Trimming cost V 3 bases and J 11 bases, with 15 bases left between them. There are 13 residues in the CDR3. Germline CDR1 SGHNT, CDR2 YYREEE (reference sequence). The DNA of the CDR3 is TGTGCCAGCAGCTCGGATCAGAAGGGGACCCAGCATTTT. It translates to CASSSDQKGTQHF. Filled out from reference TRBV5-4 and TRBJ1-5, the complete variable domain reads ETGVTQSPTHLIKTRGQQVTLRCSSQSGHNTVSWYQQALGQGPQFIFQYYREEENGRGNFPPRFSGLQFPNYSSELNVNALELDDSALYLCASSSDQKGTQHFGDGTRLSIL.

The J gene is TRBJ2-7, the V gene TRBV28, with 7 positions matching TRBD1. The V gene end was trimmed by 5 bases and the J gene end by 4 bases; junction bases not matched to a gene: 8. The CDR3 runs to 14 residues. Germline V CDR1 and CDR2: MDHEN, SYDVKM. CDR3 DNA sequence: TGTGCCAGCAGTGGCTACAGGGGTGCATACGAGCAGTACTTC. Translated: CASSGYRGAYEQYF. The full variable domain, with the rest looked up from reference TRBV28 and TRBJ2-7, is DVKVTQSSRYLVKRTGEKVFLECVQDMDHENMFWYRQDPGLGLRLIYFSYDVKMKEKGDIPEGYSVSREKKERFSLILESASTNQTSMYLCASSGYRGAYEQYFGPGTRLTVT.

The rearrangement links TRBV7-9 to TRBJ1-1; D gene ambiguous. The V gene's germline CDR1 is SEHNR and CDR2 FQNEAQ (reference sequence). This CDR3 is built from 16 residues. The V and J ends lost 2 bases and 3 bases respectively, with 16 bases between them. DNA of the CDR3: TGTGCCAGCAGCTTATTAGGCCAACAGATTGACACTGAAGCTTTCTTT. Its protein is CASSLLGQQIDTEAFF.

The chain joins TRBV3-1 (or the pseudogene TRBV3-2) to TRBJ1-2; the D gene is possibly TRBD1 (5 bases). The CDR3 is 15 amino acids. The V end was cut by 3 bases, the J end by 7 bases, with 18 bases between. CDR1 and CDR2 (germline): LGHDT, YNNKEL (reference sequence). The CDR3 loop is CASSQIGGGDSGYTF. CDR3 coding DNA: TGTGCCAGCAGCCAGATTGGGGGGGGAGATTCTGGCTACACCTTC.

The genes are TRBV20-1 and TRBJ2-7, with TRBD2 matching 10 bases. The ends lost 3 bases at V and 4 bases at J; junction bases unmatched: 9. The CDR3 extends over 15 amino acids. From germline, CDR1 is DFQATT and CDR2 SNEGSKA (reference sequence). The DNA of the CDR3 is TGCAGTGCTAGTTTCTTACTAGCGGGGCTGTACGAGCAGTACTTC. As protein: CSASFLLAGLYEQYF.

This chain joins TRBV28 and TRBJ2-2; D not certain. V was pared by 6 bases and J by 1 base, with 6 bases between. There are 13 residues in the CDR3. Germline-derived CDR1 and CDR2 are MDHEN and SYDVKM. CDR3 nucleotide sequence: TGTGCCAGCAGAATATGGAACACCGGGGAGCTGTTTTTT. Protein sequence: CASRIWNTGELFF.

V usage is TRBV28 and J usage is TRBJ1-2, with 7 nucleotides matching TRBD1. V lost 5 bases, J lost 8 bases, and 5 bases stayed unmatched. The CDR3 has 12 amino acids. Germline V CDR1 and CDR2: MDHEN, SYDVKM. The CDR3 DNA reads TGTGCCAGCAGTGTGACAGGGAACGGCTACACCTTC. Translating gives CASSVTGNGYTF.

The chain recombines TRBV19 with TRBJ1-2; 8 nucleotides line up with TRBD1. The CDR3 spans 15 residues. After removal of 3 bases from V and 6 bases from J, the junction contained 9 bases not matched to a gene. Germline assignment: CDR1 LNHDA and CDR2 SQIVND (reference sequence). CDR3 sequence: CASSILPDRGDGYTF. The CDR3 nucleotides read TGTGCCAGTAGTATCCTCCCTGACAGGGGCGATGGCTACACCTTC.